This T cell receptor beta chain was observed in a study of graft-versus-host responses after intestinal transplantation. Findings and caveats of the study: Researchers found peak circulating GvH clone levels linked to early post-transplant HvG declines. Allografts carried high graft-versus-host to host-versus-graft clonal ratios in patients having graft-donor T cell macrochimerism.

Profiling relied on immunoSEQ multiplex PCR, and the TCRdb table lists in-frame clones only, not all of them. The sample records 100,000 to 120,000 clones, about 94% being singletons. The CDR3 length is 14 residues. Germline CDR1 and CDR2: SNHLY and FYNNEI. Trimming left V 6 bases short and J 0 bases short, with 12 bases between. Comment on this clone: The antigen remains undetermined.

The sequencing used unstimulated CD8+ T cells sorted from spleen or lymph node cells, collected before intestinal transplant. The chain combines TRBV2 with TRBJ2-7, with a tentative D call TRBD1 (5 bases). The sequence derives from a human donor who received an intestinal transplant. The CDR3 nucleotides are TGTGCCAGCAGCGACAGTTCTTACTCCTACGAGCAGTACTTC. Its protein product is CASSDSSYSYEQYF.